Presented here are 10 T cell receptor beta chains from one specimen sequenced in a study of Ad26.COV2.S vaccination and SARS-CoV-2 variants. The table came from immunoSEQ multiplex PCR; TCRdb's copy has only in-frame clones and leaves some out. The profile shows fewer than 400,000 clones, around four fifths of them singletons. As for treatment: 19 received Ad26.COV2.S at low or high dose, single or two shots; about five received placebo; per-sample allocation not given. On day 63 after the first injection, vaccine and placebo recipients gave samples. Here the sequenced sample was peripheral blood, taken in a trial of Ad26.COV2.S vaccine versus placebo. These receptors were collected from a person aged 18-65 years who received the Ad26.COV2.S COVID-19 vaccine or a placebo.

This clone was found once. CDR3 coding DNA: TGTGCCAGTTGGGACAGGGTTTTAGCTCAGCCCCAGCATTTT. Translating gives CASWDRVLAQPQHF. The chain links TRBV19 to TRBJ1-5; 9 bases map to TRBD1. V lost 8 bases, J lost 6 bases, and 8 bases stayed unmatched. Germline V gene lookup returns CDR1 LNHDA and CDR2 SQIVND (reference sequence). The CDR3 consists of 14 residues.

This clone has at least ten counts. The chain couples TRBV2 to TRBJ1-4, with TRBD1 matching over 8 bases. The J segment lost 7 bases and the V segment lost 9 bases, leaving 4 bases of the junction unmatched. The germline gives CDR1 SNHLY, CDR2 FYNNEI. The CDR3 length is 12 residues. The CDR3 reads CASQGAGEKLFF. The CDR3 coding sequence is TGTGCCAGTCAGGGGGCTGGTGAAAAACTGTTTTTT.

This rearrangement joins TRBV19 to TRBJ2-3; D may be TRBD1 (5 bases). V was trimmed by 3 bases and J by 0 bases, leaving 7 bases between them. Germline V gene lookup returns CDR1 LNHDA and CDR2 SQIVND (reference sequence). The CDR3 spans 14 residues. The CDR3 nucleotides are TGTGCCAGTAGTATGACAGCTAGCACAGATACGCAGTATTTT. This sequence encodes CASSMTASTDTQYF.

V gene TRBV7-9 combines with J gene TRBJ1-1; D possibly corresponds to TRBD1 (5 bases). Trimming removed 1 base at V and 5 bases at J, with 23 bases between. The length of the CDR3 is 18 residues. Germline V CDR1 and CDR2: SEHNR, FQNEAQ (reference sequence). The DNA of the CDR3 is TGTGCCAGCAGCTTAGGCGTTTGGGGGAGGGGTTTCAATACTGAAGCTTTCTTT. This codes for CASSLGVWGRGFNTEAFF. Combining the CDR3 with reference TRBV7-9 and TRBJ1-1 gives the whole variable domain DTGVSQNPRHKITKRGQNVTFRCDPISEHNRLYWYRQTLGQGPEFLTYFQNEAQLEKSRLLSDRFSAERPKGSFSTLEIQRTEQGDSAMYLCASSLGVWGRGFNTEAFFGQGTRLTVV.

The chain combines TRBV27 with TRBJ2-6, with D possibly being TRBD1 (6 bases). V gave up 8 bases and J gave up 3 bases, with 17 bases separating them. Germline lookup yields CDR1 MNHEY and CDR2 SMNVEV (reference sequence). CDR3 length equals 16 residues. CDR3 sequence reads: CASGFLQGVGANVLTF. The CDR3 bases are TGTGCCAGCGGATTCTTACAGGGCGTTGGGGCCAACGTCCTGACTTTC.

CDR3 nucleotide sequence: TGTGCCAGCAGTTACTATCCTCCGCCATATAGCAATCAGCCCCAGCATTTT. Protein: CASSYYPPPYSNQPQHF. The chain links TRBV6-2 or TRBV6-3 to TRBJ1-5; no reliable D call. The CDR3 extends over 17 amino acids. The ends were cut back, 1 base at V and 0 bases at J, with 13 bases in the middle. CDR1 and CDR2 (germline): MNHEY, SVGEGT.

CDR3 bases: TGTGCCATCAGTGAGTCGGGACAGGTTGAAAAACTGTTTTTT. As protein: CAISESGQVEKLFF. V and J are TRBV10-3 and TRBJ1-4; the match to TRBD1 covers 8 bases. The CDR3 consists of 14 residues. CDR1 and CDR2 from the germline V gene are ENHRY and SYGVKD. With 0 bases clipped from V and 7 bases from J, the junction kept 1 base outside the gene matches.

The chain uses TRBV19 and TRBJ2-3, with D tentatively TRBD1 (7 bases). Germline values: CDR1 LNHDA, CDR2 SQIVND (reference sequence). Trimming left V 3 bases short and J 0 bases short, with 13 bases between. This CDR3 has 16 amino acids. This CDR3 reads CASSIGGTASTDTQYF. The CDR3 coding sequence is TGTGCCAGTAGTATTGGGGGGACAGCAAGCACAGATACGCAGTATTTT.

Here the CDR3 reads CASSLAGRQGSSPLHF. The CDR3 nucleotides are TGCGCCAGCAGCTTGGCCGGCAGACAGGGAAGTTCACCCCTCCACTTT. The chain combines TRBV5-1 with TRBJ1-6; TRBD1 agrees at 7 bases. The ends lost 0 bases at V and 9 bases at J; junction bases unmatched: 9. Germline V CDR1 and CDR2: SGHRS, YFSETQ. The CDR3 extends over 16 amino acids.

The chain combines TRBV28 with TRBJ2-3, with 8 positions matching TRBD2. V dropped 2 bases and J dropped 4; count of bases not matched to a gene: 8. CDR3 length: 16 residues. From germline, CDR1 is MDHEN and CDR2 SYDVKM. The CDR3 spells CASSLSAGGAADTQYF. The CDR3 region has the DNA TGTGCCAGCAGTTTAAGTGCCGGGGGGGCCGCAGATACGCAGTATTTT.